This T cell receptor beta chain was retrieved from a study of T cell responses to AZD1222 COVID-19 vaccine. With regard to this clone: Its specificity is not known.

Overall study findings and caveats: In a largely white British group with more females than males, clonal diversity was possibly underestimated. Spike was spanned by vaccine-associated CD4 TCRs, which were dominant at 160-218 and 743-854. Baseline testing showed seropositivity in only six or seven AZD1222 recipients. Sampling that yielded the repertoires occurred only after the peak T cell response.

Losses at the gene ends were 4 bases for V and 5 bases for J; bases not matched to a gene: 15. This CDR3 has 17 residues. Germline V lookup: CDR1 MNHNS, CDR2 SASEGT. Profiled with immunoSEQ multiplex PCR; TCRdb holds only in-frame clones, not every one. The profile shows about 150,000 clones, roughly 88% of them singletons. The receptor was derived from an adult in good health. Specimen: peripheral blood, collected on day 0 of AZD1222 vaccination. V and J are TRBV6-1 and TRBJ1-1; 8 bases are shared with TRBD1. CDR3: CASSARAKTGVRTEAFF. CDR3 bases: TGTGCCAGCAGTGCCCGGGCCAAGACAGGGGTGAGGACTGAAGCTTTCTTT.